Reported below is one T cell receptor beta chain. Here immunoSEQ multiplex PCR was the method, and the copy in TCRdb shows in-frame clones only, minus some. Among approximately 98,000 clones listed, over 75% were seen once. The record originates from a study of blood T cell repertoires in COVID-19. Study-wide background: Sample material is recorded as cDNA or gDNA derived from T cells, B-cell-depleted T cells, or PBMCs.

The V segment lost 3 bases and the J segment 7 bases; nucleotides outside the gene matches: 9. The germline V gene has CDR1 SGDLS and CDR2 YYNGEE. The CDR3 consists of 15 residues. Sequenced: peripheral blood. The TCR comes from a woman over 75 with acute or convalescent COVID-19. The V and J genes are TRBV9 and TRBJ1-2; the match to TRBD1 covers 10 bases. The DNA for the CDR3 is TGTGCCAGCAGCGACCCGGGACAGGGGAGAATTGGCTACACCTTC. This translates into CASSDPGQGRIGYTF.